The 32 T cell receptor beta chains in this list originate from one sample, sequenced in a study of blood T cells in healthy people across ages. The authors ran a second PCR of roughly 6 to 12 cycles using a sample-barcoded 5' primer and a J-beta primer mix. One entry per CDR3 protein results from TCRdb running MiXCR on the 5' RACE reads. The sample includes around 800,000 distinct CDR3 sequences, more than 40% seen only once; the top ten take roughly 19%. Sample: blood. All receptors derive from a man between 60 and 75 years old in good health.

This clonotype has only a few counts. V usage is TRBV5-5 and J usage is TRBJ2-2; weak D call: TRBD1 (6 bases). Trimming took off 4 bases at V and 0 bases at J, with 13 bases between the two ends. This CDR3 is built from 16 residues. Germline CDR1 is SGHKS and CDR2 is YYEKEE (reference sequence). The CDR3 DNA sequence: TGTGCCAGCAGCGCCCAACAGGGTTCGAACACCGGGGAGCTGTTTTTT. Translated: CASSAQQGSNTGELFF.

The J gene is TRBJ2-7, the V gene TRBV19; 8 bases are shared with TRBD1. J was trimmed by 4 bases and V by 7 bases; bases with no gene match: 12. The CDR3 covers 15 residues. Germline CDR1 is LNHDA and CDR2 is SQIVND (reference sequence). The CDR3 nucleotides are TGTGCCAGTACTCGGACAGGGACCGGATGGTACGAGCAGTACTTC. Its protein product is CASTRTGTGWYEQYF.

J is TRBJ2-1 and V is TRBV4-2; 10 bases are a match to TRBD2. Germline assignment: CDR1 LGHNA and CDR2 YNFKEQ. This CDR3 contains 15 residues. V shed 5 bases and J 6 bases; nucleotides not matched to a gene: 7. The CDR3 DNA reads TGTGCCAGCAGCGCACTAGCGGGGAGTTGCAATGAGCAGTTCTTC. As protein: CASSALAGSCNEQFF.

This clonotype was seen repeatedly, ten times or more. The chain uses TRBV13 and TRBJ2-7, with TRBD1 identical over 7 bases. Germline V gene sequence: CDR1 PRHDT, CDR2 FYEKMQ (reference sequence). Trimming removed 5 bases from V and 6 bases from J; junction bases left unmatched: 7. The CDR3 has 13 amino acids. The CDR3 sequence: CASSPGQDREQYF. CDR3 sequence (DNA): TGTGCCAGCAGCCCAGGACAGGACCGCGAGCAGTACTTC.

The J gene is TRBJ2-7, the V gene TRBV30, with D possibly TRBD2 on 6 matching bases. Deletions cut 8 bases from V and 0 bases from J, with 11 bases between. CDR1 is GTSNPN, CDR2 SVGIG, per germline (reference sequence). The CDR3 sequence is 12 residues long. CDR3: CAGTVSSYEQYF. CDR3 in DNA: TGTGCCGGGACTGTTAGCTCCTACGAGCAGTACTTC.

V usage is TRBV6-1 and J usage is TRBJ2-7, with 7 positions matching TRBD1. From germline, CDR1 is MNHNS and CDR2 SASEGT. CDR3 length: 16 residues. The V segment lost 0 bases and the J segment 2 bases; nucleotides outside the gene matches: 7. The CDR3 DNA reads as TGTGCCAGCAGTGAAGCGCTGGTGACAGGGACCTACGAGCAGTACTTC. It is translated as CASSEALVTGTYEQYF.

This clonotype has ten or more counts. This sequence joins TRBV12-3 or TRBV12-4 and TRBJ2-7, with D perhaps matching TRBD1 or TRBD2 (5 bases each). The ends were cut back, 1 base at V and 0 bases at J, with 7 bases in the middle. This CDR3 spans 14 amino acids. The CDR3 reads CASSLGGPSYEQYF. In nucleotides, the CDR3 is TGTGCCAGCAGTTTAGGGGGACCCTCCTACGAGCAGTACTTC.

This clonotype was counted between two and nine times. The CDR3: CASSLEGPTDTQYF. The CDR3 DNA follows: TGCGCCAGCAGCTTGGAGGGTCCCACAGATACGCAGTATTTT. This chain uses TRBV5-1 with TRBJ2-3; D gene unclear. CDR1 is SGHRS, CDR2 YFSETQ, per germline. With 0 bases removed from V and 2 bases from J, the gap between germline ends came to 7 bases. This CDR3 comprises 14 residues.

The chain combines TRBV29-1 with TRBJ1-1; the D is unclear. Germline V gives CDR1 SQVTM, CDR2 ANQGSEA. The CDR3 loop spans 11 amino acids. V lost 6 bases and J lost 4, with 9 bases in between. CDR3 sequence: CSVQWGTEAFF. DNA of the CDR3: TGCAGCGTCCAATGGGGCACTGAAGCTTTCTTT.

The chain couples TRBV20-1 to TRBJ2-7, with 11 nucleotides matching TRBD1. With V trimmed by 2 bases and J by 4 bases, 10 bases remained unmatched. The CDR3 consists of 16 residues. Looked up from germline, CDR1 is DFQATT and CDR2 is SNEGSKA (reference sequence). DNA for the CDR3: TGCAGTGCTAGAAGCAGTTTTGGGACAGGGGGATACGAGCAGTACTTC. This translates into CSARSSFGTGGYEQYF.

This clonotype has ten or more counts. The chain joins TRBV9 to TRBJ2-1; tentatively, D is TRBD2 (5 bases). The CDR3 runs 12 residues. Per germline, CDR1 SGDLS and CDR2 YYNGEE. V lost 0 bases to trimming and J lost 8 bases, with 6 bases between them. The CDR3 here is CASSVAGDEQFF. In nucleotides, the CDR3 is TGTGCCAGCAGCGTAGCCGGGGATGAGCAGTTCTTC.

This clonotype was counted only a few times. The rearrangement uses TRBV3-1 and TRBJ2-7; no firm D call. This CDR3 region has 14 residues. The V gene's germline CDR1 is LGHDT and CDR2 YNNKEL (reference sequence). Trimming took 6 bases from V and 0 from J, leaving 12 bases between them. For the CDR3, the DNA is TGTGCCAGCAGTGAAGACGGCAACTCCTACGAGCAGTACTTC. Its translation: CASSEDGNSYEQYF.

In its sample, this clonotype was seen a few times. The chain couples TRBV7-3 to TRBJ1-2; D is unresolved. V was cut by 5 bases and J by 1 base, with 8 bases left in between. CDR1 is SGHTA and CDR2 is FQGTGA in the germline V gene. This CDR3 is built from 13 residues. CDR3 bases: TGTGCCAGCAGCCCCCGGGATAACTATGGCTACACCTTC. Its translation: CASSPRDNYGYTF.

This clonotype appeared a few times. The chain has TRBV14 and TRBJ1-2; TRBD1 matches at 8 bases. The CDR3 extends over 14 amino acids. Germline V gives CDR1 SGHDN, CDR2 FVKESK. V lost 1 base to trimming and J lost 7 bases; unmatched junction nucleotides: 5. CDR3 sequence: CASSQARGQVGYTF. The CDR3 DNA sequence: TGTGCCAGCAGCCAAGCCAGGGGGCAGGTTGGCTACACCTTC.

The chain uses TRBV20-1 and TRBJ2-1, with TRBD2 identical over 11 bases. The germline V gene has CDR1 DFQATT and CDR2 SNEGSKA (reference sequence). The CDR3 contains 13 residues. Germline trimming cut 3 bases from V and 6 bases from J; bases unmatched to any gene: 1. The CDR3 DNA sequence: TGCAGTGCTAGCCTAGCGGGGGGCAATGAGCAGTTCTTC. Its protein product is CSASLAGGNEQFF.

This clonotype was detected only a few times. The chain joins TRBV20-1 to TRBJ1-2; D remains ambiguous. CDR1 DFQATT and CDR2 SNEGSKA come from the germline V gene (reference sequence). V was cut by 3 bases and J by 4 bases, with 6 bases left in between. The CDR3 extends over 11 amino acids. The CDR3 loop reads CSASELYGYTF. CDR3 DNA sequence: TGCAGTGCTAGTGAACTCTATGGCTACACCTTC.

V gene TRBV4-1 combines with J gene TRBJ1-6; 12 positions agree with TRBD1. CDR1 MGHRA and CDR2 YSYEKL come from the germline V gene. Unmatched junction bases numbered 18, after V lost 2 bases and J lost 7 bases. The CDR3 sequence is 21 residues long. Here the CDR3 reads CASSQLNRGQGALRGNSPLHF. CDR3 DNA: TGCGCCAGCAGCCAACTTAACCGGGGACAGGGGGCGCTTAGAGGGAATTCACCCCTCCACTTT.

This clonotype showed up just a few times. This chain connects TRBV10-3 to TRBJ2-7, with D perhaps matching TRBD2 (6 bases). The CDR3 consists of 14 residues. Germline V lookup: CDR1 ENHRY, CDR2 SYGVKD. Trimming removed 6 bases from V and 0 bases from J, with 12 bases in between. CDR3 in DNA: TGTGCCATCAGGGAGGACGGGAGCTCCTACGAGCAGTACTTC. Translating gives CAIREDGSSYEQYF.

The chain recombines TRBV5-1 with TRBJ2-5; D gene uncertain. This CDR3 contains 15 residues. Germline V gene lookup returns CDR1 SGHRS and CDR2 YFSETQ. Trimming left V 0 bases short and J 5 bases short, with 14 bases between. This CDR3 reads CASSLVRPTRETQYF. The CDR3 nucleotides read TGCGCCAGCAGCTTGGTCAGACCTACCAGGGAGACCCAGTACTTC.

The rearrangement links TRBV14 to TRBJ2-1; D is perhaps TRBD1 or TRBD2 (5 bases each). The germline V gene has CDR1 SGHDN and CDR2 FVKESK. This CDR3 is built from 14 residues. With 7 bases removed from V and 2 bases from J, the gap between germline ends came to 12 bases. The CDR3 loop reads CASTGTATYNEQFF. The CDR3, as DNA: TGTGCCAGCACCGGGACGGCTACCTACAATGAGCAGTTCTTC.

Regarding this clonotype: The DNA is omitted, as the CDR3 cannot be located on it reliably, and the CDR3 follows TCRdb's listing. This CDR3 is CASSPVGGGNIRYF. The chain uses TRBV11-2 and TRBJ2-4; the table's D call, TRBD1, has no DNA check behind it. Germline assignment: CDR1 SGHAT and CDR2 FQNNGV. With termini counted, the CDR3 has 14 amino acids.

The V and J genes are TRBV5-1 and TRBJ1-1; 7 bases line up with TRBD1. Trimming at V came to 4 bases and at J to 4 bases, leaving 10 bases not matched to a gene. CDR1 and CDR2 from the germline V gene are SGHRS and YFSETQ. This CDR3 region has 15 residues. The CDR3 protein is CASSVRQGQGTEAFF. The CDR3, as DNA: TGCGCCAGCAGCGTACGACAGGGTCAAGGCACTGAAGCTTTCTTT.

This clonotype showed up many times. The chain is built from TRBV10-3 and TRBJ2-3; 12 bases map to TRBD2. Germline V gives CDR1 ENHRY, CDR2 SYGVKD. V shed 0 bases, J shed 2 bases, and the junction held 6 bases outside the gene matches. This CDR3 has 18 amino acids. The CDR3 loop reads CAISESLAGGRNTDTQYF. The CDR3 region has the DNA TGTGCCATCAGTGAGTCCCTAGCGGGGGGGCGAAACACAGATACGCAGTATTTT.

This clonotype was recorded a few times. The chain employs TRBV7-2 and TRBJ2-2; D remains unclear. V lost 2 bases and J 8 bases, leaving 6 bases between the germline ends. The CDR3 consists of 12 residues. The germline gives CDR1 SGHTA, CDR2 FQGNSA. The CDR3 reads CASSLRSGELFF. Here the CDR3 DNA reads TGTGCCAGCAGCTTACGGTCAGGGGAGCTGTTTTTT. Together with reference TRBV7-2 and TRBJ2-2, the CDR3 gives the full variable domain: GAGVSQSPSNKVTEKGKDVELRCDPISGHTALYWYRQSLGQGLEFLIYFQGNSAPDKSGLPSDRFSAERTGGSVSTLTIQRTQQEDSAVYLCASSLRSGELFFGEGSRLTVL.

In this sample, this clonotype turned up a few times. This sequence joins TRBV7-2 and TRBJ2-3; no clear D gene. This CDR3 region has 14 residues. The germline V gene encodes CDR1 SGHTA and CDR2 FQGNSA. The germline V and J ends were trimmed by 5 bases and 0 bases, with 9 bases remaining between them. CDR3 coding DNA: TGTGCCAGCAGCGGCTACAGTAGCACAGATACGCAGTATTTT. This encodes CASSGYSSTDTQYF. Full variable domain (missing parts from reference TRBV7-2 and TRBJ2-3): GAGVSQSPSNKVTEKGKDVELRCDPISGHTALYWYRQSLGQGLEFLIYFQGNSAPDKSGLPSDRFSAERTGGSVSTLTIQRTQQEDSAVYLCASSGYSSTDTQYFGPGTRLTVL.

This clonotype was observed a handful of times. The rearrangement links TRBV4-3 to TRBJ2-2; 9 bases map to TRBD1. Germline-derived CDR1 and CDR2 are LGHNA and YSLEER. The V segment lost 5 bases and the J segment 3 bases; nucleotides outside the gene matches: 16. The CDR3 sequence is 19 residues long. The CDR3 DNA follows: TGCGCCAGCAGCATACGAACTATTTCGGGACAGGGAGACACCGGGGAGCTGTTTTTT. It encodes CASSIRTISGQGDTGELFF.

There are a few counts of this clonotype. This chain links TRBV29-1 with TRBJ1-1; D perhaps matches TRBD1 (6 bases). There are 13 residues in the CDR3. V gave up 5 bases and J gave up 3 bases, with 13 bases separating them. Per the germline V gene, CDR1 is SQVTM and CDR2 is ANQGSEA. Here the CDR3 DNA reads TGCAGCGTTCAAGGGGGGGAGGACACTGAAGCTTTCTTT. As protein: CSVQGGEDTEAFF.

CDR3 sequence (DNA): TGTGCCAGCAGCTTTAGACTAGCGGTAACAGATACGCAGTATTTT. Protein: CASSFRLAVTDTQYF. The chain couples TRBV11-2 to TRBJ2-3; the match to TRBD2 covers 9 bases. V trimming: 3 bases; J trimming: 3 bases; junction bases outside the gene matches: 4. The germline CDR1 and CDR2 sequences are SGHAT and FQNNGV. The CDR3 is 15 amino acids.

With regard to this clonotype: A junction end diverges from the germline sequence, so it may reflect a read error. The chain employs TRBV6-2 or TRBV6-3 and TRBJ2-1, with D hard to call. Germline-derived CDR1 and CDR2 are MNHEY and SVGEGT. The CDR3 has 13 residues. The CDR3 DNA reads TGTGCCAGCACTCTGGGGTCCTACAATAAGCAGTTCTTC. Its protein product is CASTLGSYNKQFF.

The V gene is TRBV20-1, the J gene TRBJ2-2; 7 nucleotides line up with TRBD1. The CDR3 totals 15 residues. Germline V gene sequence: CDR1 DFQATT, CDR2 SNEGSKA (reference sequence). With V trimmed by 0 bases and J by 3 bases, 4 bases remained unmatched. The CDR3 DNA sequence: TGCAGTGCTAGAGATCCAGGGGGTTACACCGGGGAGCTGTTTTTT. Its protein product is CSARDPGGYTGELFF.

This clonotype was seen a handful of times. The chain carries TRBV4-3 and TRBJ2-7, with D perhaps matching TRBD2 (5 bases). From germline, CDR1 is LGHNA and CDR2 YSLEER. Trimming removed 2 bases from V and 2 bases from J, with 16 bases in between. The CDR3 is made up of 16 amino acids. The CDR3 sequence is CASSQSGLRGAYEQYF. The CDR3 coding sequence is TGCGCCAGCAGCCAATCCGGCCTCCGGGGTGCCTACGAGCAGTACTTC.

This clonotype was detected only once. The V and J genes are TRBV5-6 and TRBJ1-5; 11 nucleotides line up with TRBD1. Losses at the gene ends were 4 bases for V and 7 bases for J; bases not matched to a gene: 7. The CDR3 totals 15 residues. From germline, CDR1 is SGHDT and CDR2 YYEEEE. CDR3 sequence (DNA): TGTGCCAGCAGCAAAGGACAGGGGGCCTGGCAGCCCCAGCATTTT. Translation gives CASSKGQGAWQPQHF.